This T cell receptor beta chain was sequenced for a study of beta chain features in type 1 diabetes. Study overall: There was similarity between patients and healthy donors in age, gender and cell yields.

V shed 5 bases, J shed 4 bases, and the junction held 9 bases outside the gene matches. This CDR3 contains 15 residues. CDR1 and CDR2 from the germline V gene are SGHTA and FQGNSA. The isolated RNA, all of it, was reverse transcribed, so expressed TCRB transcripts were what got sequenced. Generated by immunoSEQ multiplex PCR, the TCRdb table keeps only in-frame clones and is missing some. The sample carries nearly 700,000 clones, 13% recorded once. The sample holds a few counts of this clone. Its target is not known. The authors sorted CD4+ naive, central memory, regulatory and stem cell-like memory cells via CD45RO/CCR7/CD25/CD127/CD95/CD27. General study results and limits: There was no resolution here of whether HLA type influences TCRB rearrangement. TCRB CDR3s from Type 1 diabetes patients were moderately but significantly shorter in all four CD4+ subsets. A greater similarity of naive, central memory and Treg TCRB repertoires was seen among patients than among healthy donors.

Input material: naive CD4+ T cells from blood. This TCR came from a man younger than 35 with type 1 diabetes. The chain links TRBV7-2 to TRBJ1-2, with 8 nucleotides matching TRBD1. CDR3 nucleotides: TGTGCCAGCAGCCCCGGGACAGGAGGGACCTATGGCTACACCTTC. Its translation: CASSPGTGGTYGYTF.